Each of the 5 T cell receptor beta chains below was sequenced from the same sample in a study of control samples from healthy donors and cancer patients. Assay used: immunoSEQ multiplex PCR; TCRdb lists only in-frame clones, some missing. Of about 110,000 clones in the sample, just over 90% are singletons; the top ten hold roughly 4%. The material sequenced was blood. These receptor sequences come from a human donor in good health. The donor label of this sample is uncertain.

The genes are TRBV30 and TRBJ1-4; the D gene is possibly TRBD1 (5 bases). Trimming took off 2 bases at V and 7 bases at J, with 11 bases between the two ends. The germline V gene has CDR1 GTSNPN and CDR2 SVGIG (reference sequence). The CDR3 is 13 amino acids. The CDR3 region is CAWSRGGGEKLFF. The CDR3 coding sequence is TGTGCCTGGAGTCGGGGGGGTGGTGAAAAACTGTTTTTT.

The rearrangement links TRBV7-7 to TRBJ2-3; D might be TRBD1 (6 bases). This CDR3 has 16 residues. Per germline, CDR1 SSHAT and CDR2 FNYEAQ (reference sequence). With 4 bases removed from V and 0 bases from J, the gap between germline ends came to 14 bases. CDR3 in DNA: TGTGCCAGCAGCTCTACCTGGACAGCTAGCACAGATACGCAGTATTTT. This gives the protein CASSSTWTASTDTQYF.

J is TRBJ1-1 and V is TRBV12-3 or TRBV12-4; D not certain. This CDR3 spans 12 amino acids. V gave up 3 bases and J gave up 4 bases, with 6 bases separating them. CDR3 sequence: CASSFRGTEAFF. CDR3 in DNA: TGTGCCAGCAGTTTCCGGGGCACTGAAGCTTTCTTT.

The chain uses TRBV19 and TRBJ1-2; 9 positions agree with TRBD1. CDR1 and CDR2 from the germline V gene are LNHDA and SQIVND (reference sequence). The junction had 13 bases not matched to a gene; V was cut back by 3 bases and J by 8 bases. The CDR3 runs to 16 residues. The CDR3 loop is CASSIGTGRRRRGYTF. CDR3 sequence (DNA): TGTGCCAGTAGTATTGGGACAGGGAGGCGAAGGCGCGGCTACACCTTC.

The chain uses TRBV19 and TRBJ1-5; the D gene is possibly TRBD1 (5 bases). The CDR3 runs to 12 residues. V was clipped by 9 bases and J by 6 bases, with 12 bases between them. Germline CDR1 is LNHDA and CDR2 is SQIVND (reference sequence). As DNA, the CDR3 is TGTGCCAGCGCAGGGTACGCTCAGCCCCAGCATTTT. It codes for CASAGYAQPQHF.